This section outlines one TCR beta chain sequence together with its context. No antigen is known for it. The sample originates from a study of vaccination and CD4 T cells after COVID-19. V was pared by 6 bases and J by 6 bases, with 13 bases of the junction left unmatched. There are 16 residues in the CDR3. Germline CDR1 SQVTM, CDR2 ANQGSEA. Once obtained from cultured CD4+ T cells, the DNA was sequenced using the Oncomine TCR Beta short-read assay. Using the QIAamp micro DNA kit, genomic DNA was extracted from the CD4+ T cells that had been cultured. From the PCR reads, TCRdb called clonotypes with MiXCR, one entry per CDR3 protein. The sample lists about 11,000 distinct CDR3 sequences, approximately 20% occurring once. Treatment indicated: approximately nine-day PBMC culture with coronavirus spike peptide pools or control peptides (ViraFEST assay).

The TCR originated in a human donor who had recovered from COVID-19. V and J are TRBV29-1 and TRBJ2-1, with TRBD1 identical over 11 bases. The input for sequencing was CD4+ T cells from blood, cultured in vitro, taken after SARS-CoV-2 vaccination. The DNA of the CDR3 is TGCAGCGTCCGAAGGGGGAGGACAGGGGGCCTCAATGAGCAGTTCTTC. Encoded protein: CSVRRGRTGGLNEQFF.